The sequence of this T cell receptor beta chain was determined in a study of read filtering for tumor transcriptome and immune sequencing (dated by TCRdb to 2019 to 2021). For context, the study as a whole: The cohort had 16 to 20 male and 11 to 15 female patients with a mean age of roughly 66 years, ranging from roughly 45 to 80. By revised international staging, under 10 patients were R-ISS I, about 16 were R-ISS II and about 7 were R-ISS III. After DNase treatment, whole-transcriptome libraries were prepared with the TruSeq RNA Access Library Prep Kit. Per sample, about 4 to 11 million TCR-region mapped reads were obtained with IR-seq, compared with only roughly 85 to 1273 with RNA-seq. TCR repertoires obtained by targeted immune repertoire sequencing and by bulk whole-transcriptome sequencing performed on the same bone marrow samples were compared. One main goal was a read-filtering strategy for immune repertoire data, in particular deciding whether clonotypes backed by only one read should be removed.

Results and caveats for the whole study, not just this receptor: Compared with RNA-seq, IR-seq captured clonotypes at much higher depth and more reliably, and a smaller IR-seq throughput was enough to identify most shared clonotypes. The correlation between IR-seq and RNA-seq shared clonotype proportions rose when single-read clonotypes were removed. The sorted CD138-negative fraction was a mixed bone marrow immune population, not purified T cells. In IR-seq, single-read clonotypes were approximately 81% of clonotypes but 3% to 4% of total reads; in RNA-seq they were 70% to 75% of clonotypes and 35% to 50% of reads.

The CDR3 spans 13 residues, from the cysteine through the phenylalanine. The CDR3 DNA has 39 bases and is translated from base 1. From V the trimming removes 3 bases and from J it removes 5 bases, while the gene matches leave 3 bases of the junction unaccounted for. For CDR1 and CDR2, the germline V gene (reference sequence) lists DFQATT and SNEGSKA. This clonotype was counted many times. Its specific antigen is unknown. Base-call qualities are not available, and no considerably larger clone is one nucleotide away. The Immunoverse kit was used to build TCR libraries from around 420 ng RNA, with molecular barcoded adaptors covering alpha/delta and beta/gamma chains. TCR library preparation was performed with the same RNA that was used for transcriptome sequencing. Sequencing of the TCR libraries was done on an Illumina HiSeq 4000 with 2 x 150 cycles. As for the authors' bioinformatics: With MiXCR, TCR reads were aligned to human V, D, J and C references and assembled into CDR3 clonotypes, with quality filtering and error correction included. Clonotype counts and gene usage diversity were analyzed with the tcR package in R. Raw mapping reads were checked after the RNA-seq reads had been mapped by STAR aligner version 2.5.3a onto the human GRCh37 genome. To test how sequencing depth affects detected clonotypes, IR-seq fastq files were randomly downsampled with Seqtk 1.3. TCRdb applied fastp at Q25 and MiXCR to the public reads, then kept only in-frame beta chains. Every distinct CDR3 protein forms one entry, paired with its most common genes and DNA. The V and J calls come from TCRdb's annotation, not from the publication. The sample data list nearly 60,000 distinct CDR3 sequences, and 9% to 15% of these were observed just once. In total, the top ten clones hold about a sixth of the sample.

Bone marrow was sampled from every patient at the time of active disease. Bone marrow mononuclear cells were isolated by Ficoll-Hypaque density gradient centrifugation. To remove myeloma plasma cells, the cells were labeled with CD138 magnetic microbeads on a MACS separator, and CD138-negative cells were then collected by negative selection. The purity of the isolated cells was checked by flow cytometry with CD138 antibodies on an Attune NxT. TRIzol reagent was used to extract total RNA, and a NanoDrop spectrophotometer was used to quantify the extracted RNA. Paired RNA-seq and IR-seq were performed on the CD138-negative bone marrow sample of each patient.

The receptor was isolated from a donor at least 40 years old with multiple myeloma. The rearrangement combines TRBV20-1 with TRBJ2-5; 10 central bases correspond to TRBD1. The sequenced material came from a population of CD138-negative cells sorted from bone marrow. The label giving this sample's cell subset or site can be read as: bone marrow mononuclear cells depleted of CD138+ plasma/myeloma cells by negative magnetic selection. Here is the DNA: TGCAGTGCTAGCGACAGGGGGCGGGAGACCCAGTACTTC. Its protein reads: CSASDRGRETQYF.